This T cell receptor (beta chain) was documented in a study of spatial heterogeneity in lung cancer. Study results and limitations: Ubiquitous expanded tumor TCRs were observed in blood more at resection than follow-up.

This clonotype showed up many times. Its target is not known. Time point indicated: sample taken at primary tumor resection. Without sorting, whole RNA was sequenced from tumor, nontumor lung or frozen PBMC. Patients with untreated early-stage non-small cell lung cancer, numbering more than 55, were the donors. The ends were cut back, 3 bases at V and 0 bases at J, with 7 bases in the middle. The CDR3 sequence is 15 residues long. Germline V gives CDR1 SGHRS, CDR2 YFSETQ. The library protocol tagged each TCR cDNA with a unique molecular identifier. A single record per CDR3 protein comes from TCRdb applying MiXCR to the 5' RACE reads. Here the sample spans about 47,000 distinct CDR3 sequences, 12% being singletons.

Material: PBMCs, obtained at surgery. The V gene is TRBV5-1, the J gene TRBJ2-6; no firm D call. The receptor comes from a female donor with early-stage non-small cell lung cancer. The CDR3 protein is CASSSRNSGANVLTF. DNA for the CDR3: TGCGCCAGCAGCTCCCGGAACTCTGGGGCCAACGTCCTGACTTTC.